Described below is a single T cell receptor beta chain sequence and its context. Its antigen is not identified. The data belong to a study of PD-1 blockade in classical Hodgkin lymphoma. Study findings and constraints: Those achieving complete response showed baseline diversity like newly diagnosed patients.

Clones were read by immunoSEQ multiplex PCR, and TCRdb kept only the in-frame ones, dropping some. Among 25,000 to 30,000 clones listed, 78% were seen once. The germline V gene encodes CDR1 SEHNR and CDR2 FQNEAQ (reference sequence). CDR3 length equals 13 residues. Every single patient, without exception, relapsed after autologous stem cell transplantation, and brentuximab vedotin exposure varied. The sequence came from a human donor with classical Hodgkin lymphoma. The chain carries TRBV7-9 and TRBJ2-5; tentatively, D is TRBD1 (5 bases). The end of the DNA aligns better with TRBJ2-7, so the J call may be wrong. Material: peripheral blood mononuclear cells (PBMCs), obtained before the second cycle of nivolumab. The CDR3 reads CASSLMGPYEQYF. The CDR3 DNA reads as TGTGCCAGCAGCTTAATGGGGCCTTACGAGCAGTACTTC.